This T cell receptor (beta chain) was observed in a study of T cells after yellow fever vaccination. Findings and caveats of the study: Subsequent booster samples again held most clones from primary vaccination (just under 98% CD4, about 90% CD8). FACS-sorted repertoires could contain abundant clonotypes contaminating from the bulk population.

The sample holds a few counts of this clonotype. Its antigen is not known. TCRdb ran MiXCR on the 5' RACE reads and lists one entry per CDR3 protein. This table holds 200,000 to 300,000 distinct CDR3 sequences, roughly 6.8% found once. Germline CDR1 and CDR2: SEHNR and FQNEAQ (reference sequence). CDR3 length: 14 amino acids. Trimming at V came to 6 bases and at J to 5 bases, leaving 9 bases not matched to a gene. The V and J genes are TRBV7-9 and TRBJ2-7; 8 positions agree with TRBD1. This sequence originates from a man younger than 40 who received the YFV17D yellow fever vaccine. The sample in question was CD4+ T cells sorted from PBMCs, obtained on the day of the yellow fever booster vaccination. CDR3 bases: TGTGCCAGCAGACCAACAGGGGGAGAGGACGAGCAGTACTTC. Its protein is CASRPTGGEDEQYF.